The 17 T cell receptor beta chains listed next were all sequenced from one sample in a study of identifying expanded T cells in peripheral blood. Data came from immunoSEQ multiplex PCR; TCRdb stores just in-frame clones and leaves some out. The table lists roughly 100,000 clones, approximately 88% of them singletons. Sequenced input: blood. All receptors derive from a person between 18 and 70 years old in good health.

The J gene is TRBJ2-7, the V gene TRBV19; a possible D gene is TRBD1 (5 bases). The CDR3 is 14 residues long. The V end was cut by 6 bases, the J end by 4 bases, with 16 bases between. Germline V gene lookup returns CDR1 LNHDA and CDR2 SQIVND (reference sequence). The CDR3 here is CASSDQGNGYEQYF. Written as DNA, the CDR3 is TGTGCCAGTAGCGACCAGGGTAATGGATACGAGCAGTACTTC.

The rearrangement joins TRBV5-4 to TRBJ2-1; D possibly corresponds to TRBD2 (5 bases). Germline loops: CDR1 SGHNT, CDR2 YYREEE (reference sequence). The V end lost 4 bases, the J end lost 8 bases, and 25 bases lay between the germline ends. The CDR3 is 17 residues long. The CDR3 DNA reads TGTGCCAGCAGCCCAGACTTGGACTTCCTGGTTGGCGATGAGCAGTTCTTC. It codes for CASSPDLDFLVGDEQFF.

This chain joins TRBV15 and TRBJ2-3; TRBD2 agrees at 8 bases. Germline lookup yields CDR1 LNHNV and CDR2 YYDKDF (reference sequence). The V and J ends lost 0 bases and 1 base, in that order; junction bases with no gene match: 3. This CDR3 comprises 16 residues. Written as DNA, the CDR3 is TGTGCCACCAGCAGAGATCTACTAGCGGGCACAGATACGCAGTATTTT. Translated, it gives CATSRDLLAGTDTQYF.

The V call is TRBV28, the J call TRBJ2-3; 7 bases match TRBD2. CDR3 length: 14 amino acids. The V gene end was trimmed by 4 bases and the J gene end by 2 bases; junction bases not matched to a gene: 3. The germline V gene encodes CDR1 MDHEN and CDR2 SYDVKM. This CDR3 is CASSSGLPTDTQYF. CDR3 nucleotides: TGTGCCAGCAGTTCGGGACTACCCACAGATACGCAGTATTTT.

The chain is built from TRBV6-5 and TRBJ2-7, with D unresolved. Trimming shortened V by 7 bases and J by 0 bases, and 13 bases separated the two germline ends. Germline V gene data show CDR1 as MNHEY and CDR2 as SVGAGI. This CDR3 has 14 amino acids. The CDR3 here is CASTRGASSYEQYF. The CDR3 DNA follows: TGTGCCAGCACCCGCGGCGCCAGCTCCTACGAGCAGTACTTC.

The count of this clone is one. This sequence joins TRBV7-8 and TRBJ1-2, with 11 nucleotides matching TRBD1. The CDR3 has 16 residues. V dropped 5 bases and J dropped 8; count of bases not matched to a gene: 13. Germline CDR1 is SGHVS and CDR2 is FQNEAQ. CDR3 coding DNA: TGTGCCAGCAGCCCAGCCCCGGACAGGGGGCGAGGAGGCTACACCTTC. Protein sequence: CASSPAPDRGRGGYTF.

The CDR3 reads CASSIEYEPGELFF. CDR3 nucleotide sequence: TGTGCCAGTAGTATTGAGTACGAACCCGGGGAGCTGTTTTTT. J is TRBJ2-2 and V is TRBV19; D not certain. Germline-derived CDR1 and CDR2 are LNHDA and SQIVND (reference sequence). This CDR3 has 14 residues. V was shortened by 3 bases and J by 6 bases, with 11 bases between the two germline ends.

This chain uses TRBV6-4 with TRBJ2-1; TRBD1 matches 9 bases. This CDR3 contains 18 residues. Per germline, CDR1 MRHNA and CDR2 SNTAGT. With 4 bases clipped from V and 1 base from J, the junction kept 11 bases outside the gene matches. The CDR3 is CASSVGTGPRRSYNEQFF. CDR3 bases: TGTGCCAGCAGTGTGGGGACAGGGCCTCGTCGGTCCTACAATGAGCAGTTCTTC.

In this sample, this clone turned up once. V and J are TRBV25-1 and TRBJ2-1; 12 bases line up with TRBD1. The ends lost 6 bases at V and 6 bases at J; junction bases unmatched: 9. The CDR3 has 16 residues. Germline CDR1 reads MGHDK; CDR2 reads SYGVNS. This CDR3 reads CASRPGGGQGANEQFF. The CDR3 nucleotides are TGTGCCAGCAGGCCTGGGGGGGGACAGGGGGCCAATGAGCAGTTCTTC.

The chain couples TRBV19 to TRBJ1-5, with 7 bases identical to TRBD1. The V and J ends lost 3 bases and 5 bases, in that order; junction bases with no gene match: 7. CDR3 size: 15 residues. Germline V gene data show CDR1 as LNHDA and CDR2 as SQIVND (reference sequence). CDR3 amino acids: CASSIGPRGHQPQHF. CDR3 sequence (DNA): TGTGCCAGTAGTATCGGGCCAAGGGGGCATCAGCCCCAGCATTTT.

V is TRBV25-1 and J is TRBJ2-3; no reliable D call. This CDR3 has 15 amino acids. V was cut by 1 base and J by 0 bases, with 8 bases left in between. CDR1 and CDR2 (germline): MGHDK, SYGVNS. DNA for the CDR3: TGTGCCAGCAGTGAATCTTTAGGAAGCACAGATACGCAGTATTTT. Residues: CASSESLGSTDTQYF.

The chain combines TRBV4-2 with TRBJ2-3; no firm D call. The V and J ends lost 0 bases and 4 bases respectively, with 11 bases between them. This CDR3 comprises 15 residues. Germline loops: CDR1 LGHNA, CDR2 YNFKEQ. The CDR3 spells CASSQELGRADTQYF. The CDR3 DNA sequence: TGTGCCAGCAGCCAAGAACTCGGTAGGGCAGATACGCAGTATTTT.

The chain links TRBV4-2 to TRBJ2-1; TRBD2 aligns across 12 bases. CDR1 LGHNA and CDR2 YNFKEQ come from the germline V gene. This CDR3 comprises 15 residues. V dropped 1 base and J dropped 9; count of bases not matched to a gene: 4. The CDR3 spells CASSQASSGGAEQFF. The CDR3 region has the DNA TGTGCCAGCAGCCAAGCGTCTAGCGGGGGGGCTGAGCAGTTCTTC.

The gene calls are TRBV28 and TRBJ1-5; weak D call: TRBD1 (5 bases). The CDR3 length is 17 residues. The ends were cut back, 2 bases at V and 0 bases at J, with 14 bases in the middle. CDR1 is MDHEN, CDR2 SYDVKM, per germline. The CDR3, as DNA: TGTGCCAGCAGTTTACTTCAGGGAGGGGATAGCAATCAGCCCCAGCATTTT. It yields the protein CASSLLQGGDSNQPQHF.

The sample holds a few counts of this clone. The chain couples TRBV7-9 to TRBJ1-5; 12 bases are a match to TRBD1. This CDR3 is built from 15 residues. Germline CDR1 reads SEHNR; CDR2 reads FQNEAQ (reference sequence). Trimming took 5 bases from V and 5 from J; bases not matched to a gene: 4. CDR3: CASSRGQGAHQPQHF. In DNA, the CDR3 is TGTGCCAGCAGCAGGGGACAGGGGGCCCATCAGCCCCAGCATTTT. Drawing the rest from reference TRBV7-9 and TRBJ1-5, the complete variable domain is DTGVSQNPRHKITKRGQNVTFRCDPISEHNRLYWYRQTLGQGPEFLTYFQNEAQLEKSRLLSDRFSAERPKGSFSTLEIQRTEQGDSAMYLCASSRGQGAHQPQHFGDGTRLSIL.

The chain couples TRBV15 to TRBJ2-1; D may be TRBD2 (5 bases). Between the trimmed V and J ends, which lost 2 bases and 11 bases, there was a span of 16 bases. This CDR3 is 14 amino acids long. Germline loops: CDR1 LNHNV, CDR2 YYDKDF (reference sequence). Here the CDR3 reads CATSRNTGSNQQFF. CDR3 sequence (DNA): TGTGCCACCAGCAGAAACACGGGGTCGAATCAGCAGTTCTTC.

The V and J genes are TRBV23-1 and TRBJ2-5; D possibly matches TRBD1 or TRBD2 (6 bases each). TRBV23-1 carries the ORF label, with uncertain function. The ends were cut back, 0 bases at V and 2 bases at J, with 13 bases in the middle. The CDR3 spans 16 residues. The CDR3 loop reads CASSQSLGGFQETQYF. CDR3 nucleotide sequence: TGCGCCAGCAGTCAATCCCTAGGGGGGTTTCAAGAGACCCAGTACTTC.